The present T cell receptor beta chain was sequenced within a study of shared clonotypes between healthy human individuals (dated by TCRdb to 2018 to 2021). In terms of the full investigation: The cohort comprised two women and a few men aged 18 to 49 years. Per donor, three plates each were used for CD4 naive and CD4 memory, two for CD8 naive, and one for CD8 memory. Blood TCR repertoires of five healthy adults were deeply sequenced to estimate repertoire size and the extent of clonotype sharing between individuals. Different laboratories and diverse techniques were used to prepare libraries and sequence TCR repertoires, to increase sequencing depth and limit assay-specific biases. Between about 0.94 and 8.9 billion PBMCs per donor were obtained by leukapheresis.

On the study overall, not on this receptor specifically: Rarefaction of sorted-subset datasets indicated incomplete sequencing despite the large sequencing depth. Sampling was restricted to blood, and TCR repertoires in tissue are likely to differ from TCR repertoires in blood. Estimated clonotype richness was generally larger for naive than for memory subsets. Across several donors, roughly 5.1% of naive CD4, over 3% of naive CD8, under 2.5% of memory CD4, and 0.4% of memory CD8 clonotypes were shared. The genetic and exposure-history diversity represented was limited by the small number of donors. Clonotypes shared by all four sorted-subset donors showed higher generation probabilities than non-shared clonotypes. Pairwise subsampling indicated that sequencing depth was expected to affect the degree of clonotype sharing among donors.

According to the germline V gene, CDR1 reads SGHTA and CDR2 reads FQGNSA. V is clipped by 1 base and J by 12 bases, and the sequence between their germline boundaries is 13 bases long. Including the terminal cysteine and phenylalanine, the CDR3 comprises 13 residues. CDR3 DNA is the only sequence kept; it has 39 bases, read in frame from the first base. A note on this clone: Its binding antigen is unknown. Nothing much larger sits one base from this clone, and base qualities are not available.

Healthy HIV-negative adults with no recently reported acute infections or vaccinations were included as donors. Every donor was a Caucasian adult residing in Nashville, Tennessee, USA. CD4+ T cells were enriched through magnetic negative selection, after which naive cells were positively selected on CD45RA and the remaining negative fraction served as the memory subset. Blood was collected by leukapheresis, and PBMCs were isolated by Ficoll-Histopaque density gradient centrifugation and then cryopreserved in liquid nitrogen vapor phase. Analytical flow cytometry was used to check the purity and quantity of each magnetically sorted T cell population. Each sorted fraction had its genomic DNA isolated and then quantified by UV absorbance on a Nanodrop 2000c. Using the deep immunoSEQ assay, TCR CDR3 regions were amplified from genomic DNA by multiplex PCR. Extracted genomic DNA from each cell subset was spread evenly across all wells of several immunoSEQ 96-well plates, with each plate serving as a replicate. For sorted subsets, roughly 200 ng genomic DNA, equal to some 30,000 T cell genomes, was loaded into each replicate PCR. The purified libraries were quantified using a Qubit 3.0 fluorometer, sized with a Bioanalyzer 2100, and then quantified again using the KAPA Library Quantification kit. Each immunoSEQ 96-well plate was sequenced on its own single-read 150-cycle Illumina NextSeq 550 flow cell. Per the source publication's procedure: Because only junctional sequences without quality scores were contained in the immunoSEQ output, filtering matching that applied to full-length reads could not be performed. To assign V/J genes and CDR3, sequences were annotated using PyIR, a Python wrapper for IgBLAST v1.9, with IMGT germline references. Reads were filtered out if the reads had weak V/J assignments (E-value above 1e-6), no CDR3, stop codons, out-of-frame junctions, or ambiguous translated residues. A V3J clonotype was defined by an identical inferred V gene, J gene, and CDR3 amino acid sequence. The percentage overlap between two repertoires was calculated by dividing the number of shared unique clonotypes by the size of the smaller repertoire. RTK rarefaction, the Chao1 estimator, and Recon v2.1 estimates of unobserved clonotypes were used to assess repertoire richness. OLGA was used to compute generation probabilities for all TCRbeta clonotypes that the gDNA method yielded from four donors. Sourced from immuneACCESS, this table was stored by TCRdb with only in-frame sequences that have V and J called. A share of the clones is absent; for the studies checked, an unresolved V gene accounts for under half, and the remainder has no known explanation. V, J and clone size are taken as reported in that table, and D and trimming were inferred from the DNA itself. A total of approximately 1.4 million clones appear in this sample, around 98% of them only once. Roughly 0.45% of the sample lies in the top ten.

The chain employs TRBV7-2 and TRBJ2-1; no D segment can be confidently identified. Sequenced: naive CD4+ T cells sorted from blood. Sample cell subset or site, as interpreted from the label and publication: CD45RA+ positively selected. The TCR comes from a man aged 30 to 45 in good health. The CDR3 is CASSLVVRYSQFF. The DNA is TGTGCCAGCAGCTTAGTTGTTCGCTACTCGCAGTTCTTC.